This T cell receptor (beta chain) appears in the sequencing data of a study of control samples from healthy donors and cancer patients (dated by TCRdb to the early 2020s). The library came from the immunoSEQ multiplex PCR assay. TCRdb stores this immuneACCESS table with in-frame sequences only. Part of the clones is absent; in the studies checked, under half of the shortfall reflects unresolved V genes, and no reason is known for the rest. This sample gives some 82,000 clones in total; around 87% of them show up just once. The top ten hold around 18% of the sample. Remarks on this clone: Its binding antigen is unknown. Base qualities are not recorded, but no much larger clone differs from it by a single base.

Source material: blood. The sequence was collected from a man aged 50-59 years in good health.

In nucleotides, the sequence is TGCGCCAGCAGTAATCCACAATACAATGAGCAGTTCTTC. It is translated as CASSNPQYNEQFF. The V gene is TRBV10-1 and the J gene is TRBJ2-1; the D gene assignment is ambiguous. V is clipped by 5 bases and J by 4 bases, and the sequence between their germline boundaries is 9 bases long. The CDR3 spans 13 residues, from the cysteine through the phenylalanine. The DNA shown is the 39-base CDR3, in frame from base 1. The germline V gene (reference sequence) specifies WNHNN as CDR1 and SYGVQD as CDR2.